This T cell receptor beta chain was found in a study of blood T cell repertoires in COVID-19. Study summary: Both acute and convalescent COVID-19 samples were obtained from the United States, Italy and Spain. PBMCs, B-cell-depleted T cells, or T cells provided the cDNA or gDNA that made up the material.

V shed 3 bases, J shed 6 bases, and the junction held 7 bases outside the gene matches. The V gene's germline CDR1 is SGHTA and CDR2 FQGNSA. This CDR3 is built from 16 residues. The table came from immunoSEQ multiplex PCR; TCRdb's copy has only in-frame clones and leaves some out. The table has approximately 66,000 clones, roughly 70% seen once. Sequenced: peripheral blood. The origin of this receptor is a man aged 55 to 69 with acute or convalescent COVID-19. The rearrangement uses TRBV7-2 and TRBJ2-5, with TRBD2 identical over 13 bases. For the CDR3, the DNA is TGTGCCAGCAGCTTGTGGACTAGCGGGAGTCCCCAGACCCAGTACTTC. Its translation is CASSLWTSGSPQTQYF.